This T cell receptor (beta chain) was sequenced during a study of T cells after posttransplantation cyclophosphamide. The study's findings and limits: Later post-transplant blood repertoires were often dominated by donor CD8+ memory clones. TRB clonality was highly associated with recipient CMV seropositivity and reactivation.

This related bone marrow graft donor gave peripheral blood on the day of marrow donation. The V and J ends lost 2 bases and 0 bases, in that order; junction bases with no gene match: 6. The CDR3 extends over 16 amino acids. Germline lookup yields CDR1 MNHNS and CDR2 SASEGT. Only in-frame clones appear in the TCRdb table, and some are missing; sequencing was by immunoSEQ multiplex PCR. The repertoire consists of roughly 45,000 clones, none detected only once. This clone was detected ten times or more. What it recognizes is unknown. V and J are TRBV6-1 and TRBJ2-7, with 8 bases that match TRBD2. The TCR was taken from a man aged 35 to 55 in good health, CMV-negative, and a related stem cell transplant donor. The sequenced material came from PBMCs. The CDR3 DNA follows: TGTGCCAGCAGTGAACGGGGGGGGATTAGCTCCTACGAGCAGTACTTC. Amino acids: CASSERGGISSYEQYF.